This entry features one T cell receptor beta chain sequence. Its antigen is as yet unknown. This sample is drawn from a study of T cell responses to AZD1222 COVID-19 vaccine. The assay was immunoSEQ multiplex PCR, and TCRdb's table has in-frame clones only and misses some. The sample consists of about 100,000 clones, around 90% of them appearing once. Looked up from germline, CDR1 is LNHDA and CDR2 is SQIVND (reference sequence). The CDR3 is 13 residues long. V lost 3 bases and J 7 bases, leaving 12 bases between the germline ends. Study-wide results and caveats: Baseline antibody screening turned up just six seropositive AZD1222 recipients.

This clonotype was obtained from an adult who received the AZD1222 COVID-19 vaccine. This specimen consisted of peripheral blood, obtained 28 days after the second AZD1222 dose. The chain employs TRBV19 and TRBJ1-2; D is uncertain. The CDR3 coding sequence is TGTGCCAGTAGTATTTCGGCCTGGACTGGCTACACCTTC. Amino acids: CASSISAWTGYTF.